Below are 22 T cell receptor beta chains sequenced from a single sample in a study of cytomegalovirus exposure and HLA in healthy donors. PCR primers comprised 60 Vbeta and 13 Jbeta primers. Using immunoSEQ multiplex PCR, the repertoire was profiled, and TCRdb retains in-frame clones only, with some absent. This sample has about 180,000 clones, with about 82% found just once. Material: PBMCs. These receptor sequences come from a man in his late teens or twenties in good health and CMV-seronegative.

This sequence joins TRBV9 and TRBJ2-5, with TRBD1 matching 10 bases. Germline values: CDR1 SGDLS, CDR2 YYNGEE. Unmatched junction bases numbered 10, after V lost 3 bases and J lost 5 bases. The CDR3 loop spans 16 amino acids. CDR3 nucleotide sequence: TGTGCCAGCAGCGCGAACTTGGGGACAGGGGCGGAGACCCAGTACTTC. Amino acids: CASSANLGTGAETQYF.

V gene TRBV19 combines with J gene TRBJ2-7, with D maybe TRBD1 (6 bases). CDR3 size: 14 residues. The germline CDR1 and CDR2 sequences are LNHDA and SQIVND (reference sequence). Trimming removed 4 bases from V and 7 bases from J, with 17 bases in between. CDR3 amino acids: CASSKPHSRGEQYF. The CDR3 DNA sequence: TGTGCCAGTAGTAAGCCCCACTCCAGGGGAGAGCAGTACTTC.

V usage is TRBV10-3 and J usage is TRBJ2-5, with 10 nucleotides matching TRBD1. The CDR3 contains 16 residues. Germline trimming cut 3 bases from V and 5 bases from J; bases unmatched to any gene: 9. The germline V gene encodes CDR1 ENHRY and CDR2 SYGVKD. The CDR3 reads CAISEPGTGARETQYF. The CDR3 DNA reads as TGTGCCATCAGTGAACCCGGGACAGGGGCCCGTGAGACCCAGTACTTC.

The chain has TRBV28 and TRBJ2-3; D perhaps matches TRBD1 (5 bases). Germline V gene data show CDR1 as MDHEN and CDR2 as SYDVKM. This CDR3 has 17 residues. V was cut by 6 bases and J by 2 bases, with 21 bases left in between. CDR3 in DNA: TGTGCCAGCAGGACAAGTAGGGGCAACCCTACCACAGATACGCAGTATTTT. As protein: CASRTSRGNPTTDTQYF.

J is TRBJ2-1 and V is TRBV6-5; TRBD2 might be the D (5 bases). Trimming left V 0 bases short and J 5 bases short, with 14 bases between. Germline values: CDR1 MNHEY, CDR2 SVGAGI. This CDR3 comprises 16 residues. The CDR3 protein is CASSYSFAGNHNEQFF. CDR3 nucleotides: TGTGCCAGCAGTTACTCGTTTGCCGGGAACCACAATGAGCAGTTCTTC.

The chain combines TRBV9 with TRBJ1-1; D not certain. The length of the CDR3 is 14 residues. Trimming stripped 4 bases from V and 6 bases from J, with 16 bases between. Germline V gene data show CDR1 as SGDLS and CDR2 as YYNGEE. The DNA of the CDR3 is TGTGCCAGCAGCTCGAGGCCGGGAGTCGCTGAAGCTTTCTTT. The encoded protein is CASSSRPGVAEAFF.

The gene calls are TRBV5-8 and TRBJ1-1; no definite D call. CDR3 size: 15 residues. Germline CDR1 SGHTS, CDR2 YDEGEE. The V gene lost 3 bases and the J gene lost 0 bases, with 12 bases spanning the gap. The CDR3 DNA sequence: TGTGCCAGCAGCTCCCCCGCAGTTATGAACACTGAAGCTTTCTTT. Protein product: CASSSPAVMNTEAFF.

V and J are TRBV5-7 and TRBJ1-4, with 8 bases matching TRBD1. TRBV5-7 is placed among ORFs of uncertain function. The CDR3 loop spans 16 amino acids. V was clipped by 4 bases and J by 6 bases; unmatched bases: 11. The CDR3 loop reads CASSLQKDRVYEKLFF. The CDR3 nucleotides read TGTGCCAGCAGCCTCCAGAAGGACAGGGTTTATGAAAAACTGTTTTTT.

V is TRBV4-2 and J is TRBJ1-1; D gene unclear. The germline gives CDR1 LGHNA, CDR2 YNFKEQ. The CDR3 is 17 residues long. Trimming left V 0 bases short and J 0 bases short, with 14 bases between. CDR3 sequence: CASSQDRQDLMNTEAFF. The CDR3 DNA sequence: TGTGCCAGCAGCCAAGATAGGCAGGATTTGATGAACACTGAAGCTTTCTTT.

This clone turned up a few times. The chain is built from TRBV27 and TRBJ2-5; possible D gene TRBD2, 6 bases. This CDR3 has 15 residues. V lost 5 bases and J 4 bases, leaving 17 bases between the germline ends. Germline-derived CDR1 and CDR2 are MNHEY and SMNVEV (reference sequence). CDR3 loop: CASSLSPLALETQYF. In DNA form, the CDR3 reads TGTGCCAGCAGTCTCTCCCCCCTAGCGTTAGAGACCCAGTACTTC.

The chain recombines TRBV28 with TRBJ1-1, with D perhaps matching TRBD1 (6 bases). The CDR3 covers 17 residues. V was trimmed by 6 bases and J by 7 bases, leaving 27 bases between them. Germline V gene lookup returns CDR1 MDHEN and CDR2 SYDVKM. CDR3 amino acids: CASRPLGRGGGKGEAFF. CDR3 nucleotides: TGTGCCAGCAGGCCCCTCGGAAGGGGGGGCGGAAAGGGTGAAGCTTTCTTT.

Comments on this clone: The sample contains more than one DNA sequence encoding this CDR3. The rearrangement joins TRBV5-1 to TRBJ2-1, with D perhaps matching TRBD1 (6 bases). The CDR3 spans 12 residues. V gave up 4 bases and J gave up 7 bases, with 9 bases separating them. The V gene's germline CDR1 is SGHRS and CDR2 YFSETQ. Here the CDR3 reads CASSPQGNEQFF. Here the CDR3 DNA reads TGCGCCAGCAGCCCACAGGGAAATGAGCAGTTCTTC. Full variable domain (rest looked up from reference TRBV5-1 and TRBJ2-1): KAGVTQTPRYLIKTRGQQVTLSCSPISGHRSVSWYQQTPGQGLQFLFEYFSETQRNKGNFPGRFSGRQFSNSRSEMNVSTLELGDSALYLCASSPQGNEQFFGPGTRLTVL.

V is TRBV6-5 and J is TRBJ2-3; 8 positions agree with TRBD2. The junction had 9 bases not matched to a gene; V was cut back by 8 bases and J by 5 bases. Germline V gives CDR1 MNHEY, CDR2 SVGAGI. This CDR3 spans 14 amino acids. CDR3 DNA: TGTGCCAGCTCCTCCGGGGGGGCGGGAGATACGCAGTATTTT. The encoded protein is CASSSGGAGDTQYF.

The chain joins TRBV7-9 to TRBJ2-5; TRBD1 might be the D (7 bases). The DNA end favors TRBJ2-7, so the J call may be wrong. CDR1 and CDR2 (germline): SEHNR, FQNEAQ (reference sequence). The length of the CDR3 is 15 residues. CDR3 nucleotide sequence: TGTGCCAGCAGCTCCTCCCGGCAGGGGGGACTCGAGCAGTACTTC. This codes for CASSSSRQGGLEQYF.

The chain combines TRBV7-3 with TRBJ1-1, with D perhaps TRBD1 (5 bases). V gave up 4 bases and J gave up 5 bases, with 20 bases separating them. The CDR3 is made up of 16 amino acids. Germline V gene sequence: CDR1 SGHTA, CDR2 FQGTGA. The DNA for the CDR3 is TGTGCCAGCAGCTCGGGACTCAGCGTGGGTGGGACTGAAGCTTTCTTT. Translating gives CASSSGLSVGGTEAFF.

This clone came up once. This chain connects TRBV7-9 to TRBJ1-4; 8 positions match TRBD1. Germline CDR1 and CDR2: SEHNR and FQNEAQ (reference sequence). After removal of 5 bases from V and 9 bases from J, the junction contained 17 bases not matched to a gene. CDR3 length: 17 amino acids. CDR3 sequence reads: CASSQPTGGLGRKKLFF. The CDR3 DNA sequence: TGTGCCAGCAGCCAACCTACAGGGGGGCTGGGGAGGAAAAAACTGTTTTTT.

The chain carries TRBV5-1 and TRBJ2-3; 7 nucleotides align to TRBD2. Germline CDR1 reads SGHRS; CDR2 reads YFSETQ. The V segment lost 0 bases and the J segment 2 bases; nucleotides outside the gene matches: 3. This CDR3 has 15 residues. CDR3 sequence reads: CASSLGGGNTDTQYF. The CDR3 bases are TGCGCCAGCAGCTTGGGCGGGGGAAACACAGATACGCAGTATTTT.

The rearrangement uses TRBV6-6 and TRBJ1-5; no definite D call. The length of the CDR3 is 15 residues. The ends were cut back, 5 bases at V and 2 bases at J, with 13 bases in the middle. In germline, CDR1 is MNHNY, CDR2 SVGAGI (reference sequence). CDR3 in DNA: TGTGCCAGCAGTACCCGGGTGTCTGGCAATCAGCCCCAGCATTTT. This gives the protein CASSTRVSGNQPQHF.

The chain couples TRBV5-6 to TRBJ1-1, with D possibly being TRBD1 (5 bases). This CDR3 comprises 16 residues. V was trimmed by 4 bases and J by 0 bases, leaving 16 bases between them. Looked up from germline, CDR1 is SGHDT and CDR2 is YYEEEE. As DNA, the CDR3 is TGTGCCAGCAGCCTCAACTACAGGAGAATGAACACTGAAGCTTTCTTT. Its translation: CASSLNYRRMNTEAFF.

The chain recombines TRBV5-5 with TRBJ2-7, with D perhaps matching TRBD1 (5 bases). The CDR3 contains 14 residues. V lost 2 bases and J 5 bases, leaving 14 bases between the germline ends. Per the germline V gene, CDR1 is SGHKS and CDR2 is YYEKEE (reference sequence). The CDR3 spells CASSFGGRVHEQYF. In DNA, the CDR3 is TGTGCCAGCAGCTTCGGCGGCAGGGTCCACGAGCAGTACTTC.

J is TRBJ1-1 and V is TRBV4-1; unclear D gene. CDR3 length equals 18 residues. Trimming left V 5 bases short and J 5 bases short, with 27 bases between. CDR1 and CDR2 (germline): MGHRA, YSYEKL. The CDR3, as DNA: TGCGCCAGCAGCAGAGTAAGTCCAAATCTGGCGGTGCAGACTGAAGCTTTCTTT. It translates to CASSRVSPNLAVQTEAFF.

The chain employs TRBV6-1 and TRBJ1-1; D remains unclear. CDR1 and CDR2 from the germline V gene are MNHNS and SASEGT. This CDR3 region has 11 residues. Trimming removed 6 bases from V and 4 bases from J, with 6 bases in between. The chain's CDR3 is CASREGTEAFF. DNA of the CDR3: TGTGCCAGCAGAGAGGGCACTGAAGCTTTCTTT.